The clone carrying this T cell receptor beta chain was observed many times. As yet, its antigen is unknown. This record comes from a study of human T cells and chemical hapten exposure. Time point here: healthy volunteer bleed at 2 weeks. RNA extraction used unfractionated whole blood as the source of total RNA. Study-wide findings and caveats: With DPC sensitization, TCRs exceeding 1 in 1000 frequency showed no change.

TCRdb reanalysed the RACE reads using MiXCR and keeps one entry per CDR3 protein. The sample comprises about 46,000 distinct CDR3 sequences, around 4% of which are singletons, and 1.5% to 2% rests with the top ten. CDR1 and CDR2 from the germline V gene are MNHEY and SVGAGI. This CDR3 contains 17 residues. Trimming cost V 0 bases and J 0 bases, with 15 bases left between them. Sequenced sample: whole blood. The rearrangement joins TRBV6-5 to TRBJ2-7, with D hard to call. This TCR derives from a female donor in good health. Some clones in this sample may be carry-over from other donors' samples. CDR3 residues: CASSYSYRRTSSYEQYF. The DNA for the CDR3 is TGTGCCAGCAGTTACTCGTATCGTCGAACGAGCTCCTACGAGCAGTACTTC.